The rows below give T cell receptor beta chains drawn from one sample of a study of control samples from healthy donors and cancer patients. Here immunoSEQ multiplex PCR was the method, and the copy in TCRdb shows in-frame clones only, minus some. This sample has some 120,000 clones, with around 86% found just once. Material: blood. These TCRs come from a middle-aged man in good health. Each CDR3 is given with its conserved first and last residue. Each record gives: clone size, CDR3 length, J gene, D gene, V gene, CDR3 protein, CDR3 DNA. The D gene is left open where the match is weak. The size field is filled for only some rows; it gives once, few, many or a size class.

size: .
length: 16
J: TRBJ1-4
D: .
V: TRBV11-2
CDR3: CASSLGSHRDFEKLFF
DNA: TGTGCCAGCAGCTTAGGCTCCCACAGGGATTTCGAAAAACTGTTTTTT

size: .
length: 18
J: TRBJ2-7
D: TRBD1
V: TRBV3-1/TRBV3-2
CDR3: CASSQDRGRGRDPIEQYF
DNA: TGTGCCAGCAGCCAAGATCGGGGCAGGGGGCGGGACCCGATCGAGCAGTACTTC

size: .
length: 12
J: TRBJ1-5
D: .
V: TRBV10-1
CDR3: CGGPVPFQPQHF
DNA: TGCGGGGGCCCGGTACCATTTCAGCCCCAGCATTTT

size: .
length: 16
J: TRBJ1-4
D: TRBD1
V: TRBV7-9
CDR3: CASSLGAGQGHEKLFF
DNA: TGTGCCAGCAGCTTAGGTGCGGGACAGGGCCATGAAAAACTGTTTTTT

size: .
length: 15
J: TRBJ1-3
D: .
V: TRBV5-1
CDR3: CASRRTGSSGNTIYF
DNA: TGCGCCAGCAGACGTACAGGGAGCTCTGGAAACACCATATATTTT

size: .
length: 11
J: TRBJ1-2
D: .
V: TRBV12-3/TRBV12-4
CDR3: CASRGRGGYTF
DNA: TGTGCCAGCAGGGGAAGGGGGGGCTACACCTTC

size: .
length: 15
J: TRBJ1-2
D: TRBD1
V: TRBV9
CDR3: CASSVGGDSRYGYTF
DNA: TGTGCCAGCAGCGTAGGGGGGGACAGTAGGTATGGCTACACCTTC

size: .
length: 14
J: TRBJ1-1
D: TRBD1
V: TRBV10-2
CDR3: CASSEGTAHIEAFF
DNA: TGCGCCAGCAGTGAGGGGACAGCCCATATTGAAGCTTTCTTT

size: .
length: 13
J: TRBJ2-1
D: TRBD2
V: TRBV9
CDR3: CASSQRGGNEQFF
DNA: TGTGCCAGCAGTCAGCGGGGGGGCAATGAGCAGTTCTTC

size: .
length: 13
J: TRBJ1-2
D: .
V: TRBV27
CDR3: CASSLSWTSGYTF
DNA: TGTGCCAGCAGTTTATCATGGACCAGTGGCTACACCTTC

size: .
length: 14
J: TRBJ1-1
D: TRBD1
V: TRBV7-9
CDR3: CASSQSGGLPEAFF
DNA: TGTGCCAGCAGCCAATCAGGGGGGCTCCCTGAAGCTTTCTTT

size: .
length: 14
J: TRBJ1-2
D: TRBD1
V: TRBV7-2
CDR3: CASSPTGTGHGYTF
DNA: TGTGCCAGCAGCCCGACCGGGACAGGGCATGGCTACACCTTC

size: .
length: 15
J: TRBJ1-1
D: .
V: TRBV7-6
CDR3: CASTLSPGMDTEAFF
DNA: TGTGCCAGCACCCTTAGCCCGGGTATGGACACTGAAGCTTTCTTT

size: .
length: 15
J: TRBJ2-7
D: TRBD1
V: TRBV5-6
CDR3: CASSARQGAFYEQYF
DNA: TGTGCCAGCAGCGCCAGACAGGGGGCTTTTTACGAGCAGTACTTC

size: .
length: 14
J: TRBJ1-6
D: .
V: TRBV3-1/TRBV3-2
CDR3: CASSQQGWNSPLHF
DNA: TGTGCCAGCAGCCAGCAGGGATGGAATTCACCCCTCCACTTT

size: few
length: 17
J: TRBJ2-5
D: TRBD2
V: TRBV19
CDR3: CASSTPLGAGGQETQYF
DNA: TGTGCCAGTAGTACACCCCTCGGAGCGGGGGGTCAAGAGACCCAGTACTTC

size: .
length: 13
J: TRBJ1-1
D: TRBD1
V: TRBV12-3/TRBV12-4
CDR3: CASRRDRGAEAFF
DNA: TGTGCCAGCAGGAGAGACAGGGGAGCAGAAGCTTTCTTT

size: .
length: 12
J: TRBJ1-1
D: .
V: TRBV14
CDR3: CASSLRGGRAFF
DNA: TGTGCCAGCAGCCTCCGTGGGGGTAGAGCTTTCTTT

size: .
length: 16
J: TRBJ1-4
D: TRBD1
V: TRBV5-5
CDR3: CASSLGGQGTNEKLFF
DNA: TGTGCCAGCAGCTTGGGGGGACAGGGAACTAATGAAAAACTGTTTTTT

size: .
length: 15
J: TRBJ2-1
D: .
V: TRBV24-1
CDR3: CATSDPSGAPGEQFF
DNA: TGTGCCACCAGTGATCCCTCCGGGGCCCCGGGTGAGCAGTTCTTC

size: once
length: 13
J: TRBJ2-3
D: .
V: TRBV4-3
CDR3: CASSQDQADTQYF
DNA: TGCGCCAGCAGCCAAGATCAGGCAGATACGCAGTATTTT

size: .
length: 15
J: TRBJ2-3
D: .
V: TRBV5-6
CDR3: CASSLFLRVTDTQYF
DNA: TGTGCCAGCAGCTTGTTCCTCAGGGTAACAGATACGCAGTATTTT